This T cell receptor beta chain was observed in a study of T cell responses to AZD1222 COVID-19 vaccine. General study results and limits: Clonal diversity was possibly underestimated, and the donors were mostly white British, with more females.

TCRdb keeps only in-frame clones here, not all; method: immunoSEQ multiplex PCR. The repertoire consists of some 100,000 clones, with 80% to 90% occurring once and the leading ten covering 4.2%. Details on this clone: Its target is not known.

V dropped 6 bases and J dropped 0 bases, with 8 bases sitting between them. CDR3 length: 13 residues. The germline CDR1 and CDR2 sequences are MNHEY and SVGAGI. The clonotype originates from an adult in good health. The material sequenced was peripheral blood, taken on day 0 of MenACWY control vaccination. This rearrangement joins TRBV6-5 to TRBJ1-1, with D unresolved. The CDR3 loop is CASRTELNTEAFF. The CDR3 DNA follows: TGTGCCAGCAGAACAGAACTGAACACTGAAGCTTTCTTT.